Below, 23 T cell receptor beta chains from the same sample are listed, as sequenced in a study of long-term antiretroviral therapy in people with HIV. Researchers ran immunoSEQ v3.0 at survey level. Sequenced by immunoSEQ multiplex PCR; TCRdb stores in-frame clones only, minus some. This table holds fewer than 30,000 clones, 87% found once. The specimen comprised unsorted PBMCs, sampled 1.8 years before starting antiretroviral therapy. The receptors here all came from a man in his forties or fifties with HIV.

The chain combines TRBV27 with TRBJ2-4; 7 nucleotides match TRBD2. CDR3 length: 15 amino acids. Trimming took 3 bases from V and 6 from J; bases not matched to a gene: 8. Germline assignment: CDR1 MNHEY and CDR2 SMNVEV (reference sequence). The CDR3 loop reads CASSFLAERVNIQYF. CDR3 in DNA: TGTGCCAGCAGTTTCCTAGCGGAAAGGGTAAACATTCAGTACTTC.

This clone was seen once. This chain connects TRBV11-2 to TRBJ2-2; no clear D. Trimming stripped 3 bases from V and 6 bases from J, with 8 bases between. CDR3 length: 13 residues. Germline CDR1 SGHAT, CDR2 FQNNGV. Here the CDR3 DNA reads TGTGCCAGCAGCTTTAGCTACCCCGGGGAGCTGTTTTTT. Its translation is CASSFSYPGELFF.

This chain links TRBV4-3 with TRBJ2-2, with D perhaps assigned TRBD1 or TRBD2 (5 bases each). Looked up from germline, CDR1 is LGHNA and CDR2 is YSLEER. The CDR3 totals 15 residues. Trimming shortened V by 3 bases and J by 4 bases, and 12 bases separated the two germline ends. CDR3 sequence (DNA): TGCGCCAGCAGCCAGGCCCTCGGGACCACCGGGGAGCTGTTTTTT. This translates into CASSQALGTTGELFF.

This clone appeared once. This rearrangement joins TRBV7-2 to TRBJ2-7; possibly TRBD2 for D (6 bases). The CDR3 has 14 amino acids. Trimming took 1 base from V and 4 from J, leaving 11 bases between them. CDR1 is SGHTA, CDR2 FQGNSA, per germline. The CDR3 reads CASSLVLADYEQYF. The CDR3, as DNA: TGTGCCAGCAGCTTAGTACTAGCAGATTACGAGCAGTACTTC.

The chain is built from TRBV6-5 and TRBJ1-2, with D unclear. The V end was cut by 5 bases, the J end by 5 bases, with 9 bases between. Germline V gene data show CDR1 as MNHEY and CDR2 as SVGAGI. The length of the CDR3 is 12 residues. CDR3 residues: CASSSPGYGYTF. The CDR3 DNA reads as TGTGCCAGCAGTAGCCCCGGTTATGGCTACACCTTC.

The rearrangement uses TRBV5-1 and TRBJ2-1, with D possibly TRBD1 on 5 matching bases. Germline CDR1 and CDR2: SGHRS and YFSETQ. The V and J ends lost 0 bases and 0 bases respectively, with 7 bases between them. The CDR3 totals 15 residues. The CDR3 sequence: CASSLVQDSYNEQFF. The CDR3 region has the DNA TGCGCCAGCAGCTTGGTACAGGACTCCTACAATGAGCAGTTCTTC.

This chain joins TRBV21-1 and TRBJ1-2. TRBV21-1 is recorded as a pseudogene. The CDR3 contains 13 residues. CDR3 bases: TGTGCCAGCAGCGGCAGCGCTAACTATGGCTACACCTTC. Amino acid sequence: CASSGSANYGYTF.

This sequence joins TRBV5-1 and TRBJ2-4, with 8 positions matching TRBD2. This CDR3 comprises 17 residues. Germline trimming cut 5 bases from V and 3 bases from J; bases unmatched to any gene: 13. The V gene's germline CDR1 is SGHRS and CDR2 YFSETQ. The CDR3 sequence: CASRSLGGVVGKNIQYF. The DNA for the CDR3 is TGCGCCAGCAGGTCTCTCGGGGGGGTGGTAGGCAAAAACATTCAGTACTTC. The full variable domain, its missing parts supplied by reference TRBV5-1 and TRBJ2-4, is KAGVTQTPRYLIKTRGQQVTLSCSPISGHRSVSWYQQTPGQGLQFLFEYFSETQRNKGNFPGRFSGRQFSNSRSEMNVSTLELGDSALYLCASRSLGGVVGKNIQYFGAGTRLSVL.

J is TRBJ2-7 and V is TRBV29-1, with no clear D. Trimming stripped 6 bases from V and 0 bases from J, with 9 bases between. Germline CDR1 is SQVTM and CDR2 is ANQGSEA. The CDR3 sequence is 12 residues long. The CDR3 reads CSVTLSSYEQYF. CDR3 bases: TGCAGCGTGACTCTCAGCTCCTACGAGCAGTACTTC.

In nucleotides, the CDR3 is TGTGCCAGCAGCGGACAGGGGGGGCAGTACTTC. Encoded protein: CASSGQGGQYF. The V and J genes are TRBV6-5 and TRBJ2-7, with 10 bases fitting TRBD1. The CDR3 is 11 amino acids. V lost 6 bases and J lost 9; bases outside the gene matches: 2. Germline-derived CDR1 and CDR2 are MNHEY and SVGAGI.

The chain is built from TRBV7-2 and TRBJ1-5; 7 bases fit TRBD1. This CDR3 has 13 amino acids. The germline V gene encodes CDR1 SGHTA and CDR2 FQGNSA. The V gene end was trimmed by 2 bases and the J gene end by 10 bases; junction bases not matched to a gene: 5. CDR3 bases: TGTGCCAGCAGCTTACGGAACAGGGGCCCCCAGCATTTT. Its translation is CASSLRNRGPQHF.

This sequence joins TRBV27 and TRBJ2-7; TRBD1 might be the D (5 bases). This CDR3 comprises 14 residues. Trimming shortened V by 5 bases and J by 6 bases, and 17 bases separated the two germline ends. The germline gives CDR1 MNHEY, CDR2 SMNVEV (reference sequence). CDR3 nucleotides: TGTGCCAGCAGTCAAAACCCAGGGTTTAGCGAGCAGTACTTC. It codes for CASSQNPGFSEQYF.

J is TRBJ1-3 and V is TRBV5-6, with D perhaps TRBD1 (5 bases). The CDR3 consists of 13 residues. The germline V gene encodes CDR1 SGHDT and CDR2 YYEEEE. V was pared by 0 bases and J by 4 bases, with 5 bases between. CDR3 residues: CASSLDRGNTIYF. The CDR3 nucleotides are TGTGCCAGCAGCTTGGACAGGGGAAACACCATATATTTT.

V is TRBV6-5 and J is TRBJ1-4, with 9 bases aligning to TRBD1. The CDR3 covers 15 residues. The V gene's germline CDR1 is MNHEY and CDR2 SVGAGI. Trimming cost V 4 bases and J 5 bases; bases outside gene matches: 5. CDR3 in DNA: TGTGCCAGCAGTTTACGGGACAGGGACAATGAAAAACTGTTTTTT. Protein sequence: CASSLRDRDNEKLFF.

This sequence joins TRBV5-4 and TRBJ1-2; 8 nucleotides align to TRBD1. Germline V gene data show CDR1 as SGHNT and CDR2 as YYREEE (reference sequence). Losses at the gene ends were 5 bases for V and 3 bases for J; bases not matched to a gene: 15. The CDR3 spans 17 residues. The CDR3 DNA follows: TGTGCCAGCAGACCCGGACAGGGCAGAGTAACTGACTATGGCTACACCTTC. Amino acid sequence: CASRPGQGRVTDYGYTF.

J is TRBJ1-5 and V is TRBV7-8; the D gene is possibly TRBD1 (6 bases). The germline V gene encodes CDR1 SGHVS and CDR2 FQNEAQ. The V end was cut by 5 bases, the J end by 3 bases, with 11 bases between. CDR3 length: 14 amino acids. This CDR3 reads CASSVDRSNQPQHF. DNA for the CDR3: TGTGCCAGCAGCGTCGACAGGTCCAATCAGCCCCAGCATTTT.

This clone was picked up one time. The chain has TRBV7-2 and TRBJ2-5, with 7 bases matching TRBD2. Germline loops: CDR1 SGHTA, CDR2 FQGNSA. CDR3 length: 14 residues. After removal of 1 base from V and 5 bases from J, the junction contained 4 bases not matched to a gene. Written as DNA, the CDR3 is TGTGCCAGCAGCTTAGGTGGGGGAGGGGAGACCCAGTACTTC. Amino acids: CASSLGGGGETQYF. Complete variable domain (other parts from reference TRBV7-2 and TRBJ2-5): GAGVSQSPSNKVTEKGKDVELRCDPISGHTALYWYRQSLGQGLEFLIYFQGNSAPDKSGLPSDRFSAERTGGSVSTLTIQRTQQEDSAVYLCASSLGGGGETQYFGPGTRLLVL.

The chain combines TRBV19 with TRBJ1-5, with 10 nucleotides matching TRBD1. This CDR3 comprises 15 residues. In germline, CDR1 is LNHDA, CDR2 SQIVND (reference sequence). Here the CDR3 DNA reads TGTGCTAGTGGGGGACAGGGGATAGGCAATCAGCCCCAGCATTTT. It encodes CASGGQGIGNQPQHF.

This clone occurred once. The genes are TRBV30 and TRBJ2-3; D is perhaps TRBD2 (6 bases). With 3 bases removed from V and 1 base from J, the gap between germline ends came to 11 bases. The germline V gene has CDR1 GTSNPN and CDR2 SVGIG (reference sequence). The CDR3 extends over 14 amino acids. CDR3 sequence reads: CAWRLGGGTDTQYF. The CDR3 bases are TGTGCCTGGAGGTTAGGCGGGGGCACAGATACGCAGTATTTT. The whole variable domain, remainder taken from reference TRBV30 and TRBJ2-3, is SQTIHQWPATLVQPVGSPLSLECTVEGTSNPNLYWYRQAAGRGLQLLFYSVGIGQISSEVPQNLSASRPQDRQFILSSKKLLLSDSGFYLCAWRLGGGTDTQYFGPGTRLTVL.

This clone was detected only a few times. The identical CDR3 is also encoded by other nucleotide sequences in the sample. The chain is built from TRBV28 and TRBJ1-2; perhaps TRBD1 as D (5 bases). Per germline, CDR1 MDHEN and CDR2 SYDVKM. The CDR3 has 12 residues. The germline V and J ends were trimmed by 6 bases and 4 bases, with 9 bases remaining between them. This CDR3 reads CASSLGGYGYTF. The CDR3 nucleotides read TGTGCCAGCAGCCTCGGGGGCTATGGCTACACCTTC.

The chain uses TRBV29-1 and TRBJ2-7, with TRBD1 identical over 7 bases. There are 16 residues in the CDR3. V lost 1 base and J lost 9; bases outside the gene matches: 18. Per germline, CDR1 SQVTM and CDR2 ANQGSEA. The CDR3 region has the DNA TGCAGCGTTGAAGGGATCCGGGACAGATCCTACGTAGGGCAGTACTTC. Translation gives CSVEGIRDRSYVGQYF.

This clone came up a few times. The rearrangement joins TRBV29-1 to TRBJ1-1, with no clear D. The germline V gene encodes CDR1 SQVTM and CDR2 ANQGSEA. Between the trimmed V and J ends, which lost 6 bases and 6 bases, there was a span of 11 bases. This CDR3 is 11 amino acids long. The CDR3 sequence: CSVLWVSEAFF. As DNA, the CDR3 is TGCAGCGTGTTATGGGTCTCTGAAGCTTTCTTT. The variable domain in full, with the rest retrieved from reference TRBV29-1 and TRBJ1-1, is SAVISQKPSRDICQRGTSLTIQCQVDSQVTMMFWYRQQPGQSLTLIATANQGSEATYESGFVIDKFPISRPNLTFSTLTVSNMSPEDSSIYLCSVLWVSEAFFGQGTRLTVV.

The chain carries TRBV5-4 and TRBJ1-2; D ambiguous. In germline, CDR1 is SGHNT, CDR2 YYREEE (reference sequence). The CDR3 contains 15 residues. V lost 4 bases and J 2 bases, leaving 15 bases between the germline ends. In DNA, the CDR3 is TGTGCCAGCAGCCACACGAGGGCCCCGAACTATGGCTACACCTTC. Protein: CASSHTRAPNYGYTF.